This TCR beta chain comes out of a study of blood T cell repertoires in COVID-19. Profiling relied on immunoSEQ multiplex PCR, and the TCRdb table lists in-frame clones only, not all of them. The repertoire has more than 150,000 clones, approximately 79% of them found once; the top ten carry 13%. The sequencing input was peripheral blood. The receptor comes from a man aged 45-65 years who had recovered from COVID-19.

CDR3 DNA sequence: TGTGCCAGCAGTTACGAGGGCCTGATGGTCGAGCAGTACTTC. Protein sequence: CASSYEGLMVEQYF. The chain couples TRBV6-2 or TRBV6-3 to TRBJ2-7; a weak D match, TRBD2 (5 bases). Germline loops: CDR1 MNHEY, CDR2 SVGEGT. There are 14 residues in the CDR3. V was trimmed by 2 bases and J by 6 bases, leaving 14 bases between them.